A single sample is the source of the 25 T cell receptor beta chains below, sequenced in a study of blood T cell repertoires in COVID-19. TCRdb keeps only in-frame clones here, not all; method: immunoSEQ multiplex PCR. This sample has 150,000 or so clones, with 70% to 85% found just once. The specimen was peripheral blood. These receptors were taken from a woman in her forties or fifties with acute or convalescent COVID-19.

This chain connects TRBV19 to TRBJ1-1; D remains unclear. This CDR3 comprises 14 residues. Germline CDR1 reads LNHDA; CDR2 reads SQIVND (reference sequence). V dropped 3 bases and J dropped 3 bases, with 11 bases sitting between them. The CDR3, as DNA: TGTGCCAGTAGTATCCCAGGCCTTGACACTGAAGCTTTCTTT. Its translation: CASSIPGLDTEAFF.

The rearrangement links TRBV3-1 (or the pseudogene TRBV3-2) to TRBJ1-2; 7 bases are shared with TRBD1. Trimming took 5 bases from V and 8 from J; bases not matched to a gene: 5. The CDR3 covers 12 residues. Germline V gives CDR1 LGHDT, CDR2 YNNKEL (reference sequence). The CDR3 DNA sequence: TGTGCCAGCAGCGAGACAGGGTTAGGCTACACCTTC. It encodes CASSETGLGYTF.

The chain employs TRBV6-5 and TRBJ1-5, with TRBD1 matching over 8 bases. Looked up from germline, CDR1 is MNHEY and CDR2 is SVGAGI. This CDR3 has 13 residues. Trimming at V came to 4 bases and at J to 7 bases, leaving 3 bases not matched to a gene. The CDR3 bases are TGTGCCAGCAGTTGGGGACAGGAACAGCCCCAGCATTTT. Translating gives CASSWGQEQPQHF.

The chain is built from TRBV6-5 and TRBJ1-4; D is undetermined. Germline CDR1 MNHEY, CDR2 SVGAGI. V was cut by 5 bases and J by 3 bases, with 7 bases left in between. The CDR3 runs to 13 residues. The CDR3 is CASSRNSNEKLFF. The CDR3 bases are TGTGCCAGCAGTAGAAACTCTAATGAAAAACTGTTTTTT.

The chain recombines TRBV3-1 (or the pseudogene TRBV3-2) with TRBJ2-3; 15 positions agree with TRBD2. CDR1 is LGHDT, CDR2 YNNKEL, per germline (reference sequence). The J segment lost 1 base and the V segment lost 6 bases, leaving 11 bases of the junction unmatched. The length of the CDR3 is 19 residues. Here the CDR3 reads CASSYPGTSGRRGTDTQYF. Here the CDR3 DNA reads TGTGCCAGCAGTTACCCCGGGACTAGCGGGAGGCGAGGCACAGATACGCAGTATTTT.

The chain employs TRBV18 and TRBJ2-5; perhaps TRBD2 as D (5 bases). The CDR3 length is 13 residues. Trimming stripped 3 bases from V and 5 bases from J, with 10 bases between. CDR1 and CDR2 from the germline V gene are KGHSH and LQKENI. This CDR3 reads CASSPPGSETQYF. The DNA for the CDR3 is TGTGCCAGCTCACCTCCGGGGAGCGAGACCCAGTACTTC.

J is TRBJ2-3 and V is TRBV2; D is unresolved. The CDR3 covers 15 residues. From germline, CDR1 is SNHLY and CDR2 FYNNEI. Trimming pared 3 bases from V and 0 bases from J, leaving 10 bases between. The CDR3 here is CASSEPPGSTDTQYF. The CDR3 nucleotides are TGTGCCAGCAGTGAGCCCCCCGGGAGCACAGATACGCAGTATTTT.

DNA for the CDR3: TGTGCCAGCAGCCCGACTAGCGGGGTTTTCGAGCAGTACTTC. It codes for CASSPTSGVFEQYF. The rearrangement joins TRBV6-6 to TRBJ2-7; 11 bases fit TRBD2. The CDR3 runs to 14 residues. The germline V gene has CDR1 MNHNY and CDR2 SVGAGI (reference sequence). V trimming: 6 bases; J trimming: 6 bases; junction bases outside the gene matches: 7.

The chain has TRBV19 and TRBJ1-5, with TRBD1 matching 8 bases. This CDR3 has 14 amino acids. The germline V gene encodes CDR1 LNHDA and CDR2 SQIVND (reference sequence). The V gene end was trimmed by 2 bases and the J gene end by 6 bases; junction bases not matched to a gene: 3. The DNA of the CDR3 is TGTGCCAGTAGTATAAGGACAGGGACTCAGCCCCAGCATTTT. The encoded protein is CASSIRTGTQPQHF.

This rearrangement joins TRBV18 to TRBJ2-5, with D maybe TRBD1 (5 bases). V was pared by 3 bases and J by 4 bases, with 18 bases between. The CDR3 consists of 16 residues. Germline loops: CDR1 KGHSH, CDR2 LQKENI. This CDR3 is CASSPIRGAFGETQYF. The CDR3 DNA is TGTGCCAGCTCACCGATAAGGGGCGCTTTCGGAGAGACCCAGTACTTC.

The rearrangement uses TRBV7-2 and TRBJ2-1; 8 bases agree with TRBD1. V shed 5 bases, J shed 0 bases, and the junction held 3 bases outside the gene matches. Germline assignment: CDR1 SGHTA and CDR2 FQGNSA. The CDR3 is 15 amino acids. CDR3 protein: CASSLDRGSYNEQFF. The CDR3 nucleotides read TGTGCCAGCAGCCTTGACAGGGGCTCCTACAATGAGCAGTTCTTC.

The gene calls are TRBV5-1 and TRBJ1-2; TRBD1 is a possible D gene (6 bases). V lost 6 bases to trimming and J lost 8 bases, with 20 bases between them. Germline-derived CDR1 and CDR2 are SGHRS and YFSETQ. The CDR3 has 14 amino acids. As DNA, the CDR3 is TGCGCCAGCACGGACAGTGAGGCGTCTTCGGGCTACACCTTC. It translates to CASTDSEASSGYTF.

J is TRBJ1-1 and V is TRBV5-1; the D gene is possibly TRBD1 (6 bases). The CDR3 is 14 amino acids. Per the germline V gene, CDR1 is SGHRS and CDR2 is YFSETQ. V was pared by 4 bases and J by 4 bases, with 14 bases between. In DNA, the CDR3 is TGCGCCAGCAGCCCGGGGACACCCGGCACTGAAGCTTTCTTT. Amino acids: CASSPGTPGTEAFF.

The rearrangement links TRBV27 to TRBJ2-7; the match to TRBD2 covers 7 bases. The germline V gene encodes CDR1 MNHEY and CDR2 SMNVEV (reference sequence). V shed 4 bases, J shed 6 bases, and the junction held 9 bases outside the gene matches. The CDR3 runs 14 residues. The DNA of the CDR3 is TGTGCCAGCAGTTCGCTAGCGGTGATGGGCGAGCAGTACTTC. This translates into CASSSLAVMGEQYF.

The genes are TRBV5-1 and TRBJ1-1; D is undetermined. Trimming cost V 0 bases and J 7 bases, with 22 bases left between them. Germline V gives CDR1 SGHRS, CDR2 YFSETQ. The length of the CDR3 is 17 residues. DNA of the CDR3: TGCGCCAGCAGCTTGGGTTACGGGGAGCCGGGAGAAGGTGAAGCTTTCTTT. Protein: CASSLGYGEPGEGEAFF. Complete variable domain (other parts from reference TRBV5-1 and TRBJ1-1): KAGVTQTPRYLIKTRGQQVTLSCSPISGHRSVSWYQQTPGQGLQFLFEYFSETQRNKGNFPGRFSGRQFSNSRSEMNVSTLELGDSALYLCASSLGYGEPGEGEAFFGQGTRLTVV.

The V gene is TRBV7-6, the J gene TRBJ1-2, with D hard to call. The germline gives CDR1 SGHVS, CDR2 FNYEAQ. The ends were cut back, 1 base at V and 8 bases at J, with 5 bases in the middle. The CDR3 runs 11 residues. Written as DNA, the CDR3 is TGTGCCAGCAGCTTAGAGAGCGGCTACACCTTC. Translation: CASSLESGYTF. Full variable domain (outside the CDR3, taken from reference TRBV7-6 and TRBJ1-2): GAGVSQSPRYKVTKRGQDVALRCDPISGHVSLYWYRQALGQGPEFLTYFNYEAQQDKSGLPNDRFSAERPEGSISTLTIQRTEQRDSAMYRCASSLESGYTFGSGTRLTVV.

The V call is TRBV29-1, the J call TRBJ2-7, with TRBD1 as a possible D gene (6 bases). V shed 5 bases and J shed 3 bases, with 20 bases lying between them. The CDR3 has 15 residues. CDR1 and CDR2 from the germline V gene are SQVTM and ANQGSEA. The CDR3 is CSVKTGTSGFYEQYF. CDR3 nucleotide sequence: TGCAGCGTTAAAACCGGGACATCAGGTTTCTACGAGCAGTACTTC.

The rearrangement links TRBV7-2 to TRBJ2-7; 7 bases map to TRBD2. Germline CDR1 SGHTA, CDR2 FQGNSA. The CDR3 runs to 15 residues. The ends lost 5 bases at V and 0 bases at J; junction bases unmatched: 7. The CDR3 region has the DNA TGTGCCAGCAGCACCAGCGGGGCCAGCTCCTACGAGCAGTACTTC. It translates to CASSTSGASSYEQYF.

DNA for the CDR3: TGTGCCAGCAGCTTAGTAGCGGGGAAGGGTCAGGCCTGGGAGCAGTACTTC. It specifies CASSLVAGKGQAWEQYF. The J gene is TRBJ2-7, the V gene TRBV7-2; 8 bases are shared with TRBD2. The CDR3 has 17 residues. Germline CDR1 reads SGHTA; CDR2 reads FQGNSA. The ends lost 1 base at V and 7 bases at J; junction bases unmatched: 15.

The gene calls are TRBV30 and TRBJ2-3; weak D call: TRBD2 (6 bases). The CDR3 is 16 residues long. Trimming took off 2 bases at V and 2 bases at J, with 17 bases between the two ends. The germline V gene encodes CDR1 GTSNPN and CDR2 SVGIG (reference sequence). The CDR3 bases are TGTGCCTGGAGTACGGGCGAGGGAGGCCTCACAGATACGCAGTATTTT. It codes for CAWSTGEGGLTDTQYF. The full variable domain, its missing parts supplied by reference TRBV30 and TRBJ2-3, is SQTIHQWPATLVQPVGSPLSLECTVEGTSNPNLYWYRQAAGRGLQLLFYSVGIGQISSEVPQNLSASRPQDRQFILSSKKLLLSDSGFYLCAWSTGEGGLTDTQYFGPGTRLTVL.

The chain employs TRBV15 and TRBJ2-7; 9 bases line up with TRBD1. With V trimmed by 5 bases and J by 6 bases, 8 bases remained unmatched. The CDR3 has 14 amino acids. CDR1 LNHNV and CDR2 YYDKDF come from the germline V gene (reference sequence). This CDR3 is CATSHRDRDSEQYF. CDR3 bases: TGTGCCACCAGCCACCGGGACAGGGACTCCGAGCAGTACTTC.

V gene TRBV7-2 combines with J gene TRBJ1-6; D remains unclear. Germline values: CDR1 SGHTA, CDR2 FQGNSA. This CDR3 has 15 residues. V was trimmed by 0 bases and J by 9 bases, leaving 12 bases between them. The CDR3 DNA reads as TGTGCCAGCAGCTTAGCGGGCGGGGTTGGTTCACCCCTCCACTTT. It translates to CASSLAGGVGSPLHF.

CDR3 sequence (DNA): TGTGCCAGCAGCCCACACGGTTCCAGCGGCTCCTACGAGCAGTACTTC. Residues: CASSPHGSSGSYEQYF. This sequence joins TRBV7-3 and TRBJ2-7; a possible D gene is TRBD2 (5 bases). Germline V gene sequence: CDR1 SGHTA, CDR2 FQGTGA. V lost 5 bases and J 0 bases, leaving 17 bases between the germline ends. The CDR3 is 16 amino acids.

The V gene is TRBV18, the J gene TRBJ2-5; unclear D gene. The V end lost 2 bases, the J end lost 1 base, and 8 bases lay between the germline ends. The germline CDR1 and CDR2 sequences are KGHSH and LQKENI. CDR3 size: 14 residues. In DNA form, the CDR3 reads TGTGCCAGCTCACCAGACATTGTCCAAGAGACCCAGTACTTC. This sequence encodes CASSPDIVQETQYF.

This chain links TRBV6-2 or TRBV6-3 with TRBJ2-1, with TRBD1 matching over 7 bases. This CDR3 region has 16 residues. J lost 3 bases, V lost 4 bases, and 9 bases had no gene match. Germline V gene sequence: CDR1 MNHEY, CDR2 SVGEGT. The CDR3 reads CASSSIQGRGYNEQFF. CDR3 bases: TGTGCCAGCAGTTCCATACAGGGGAGAGGCTACAATGAGCAGTTCTTC.